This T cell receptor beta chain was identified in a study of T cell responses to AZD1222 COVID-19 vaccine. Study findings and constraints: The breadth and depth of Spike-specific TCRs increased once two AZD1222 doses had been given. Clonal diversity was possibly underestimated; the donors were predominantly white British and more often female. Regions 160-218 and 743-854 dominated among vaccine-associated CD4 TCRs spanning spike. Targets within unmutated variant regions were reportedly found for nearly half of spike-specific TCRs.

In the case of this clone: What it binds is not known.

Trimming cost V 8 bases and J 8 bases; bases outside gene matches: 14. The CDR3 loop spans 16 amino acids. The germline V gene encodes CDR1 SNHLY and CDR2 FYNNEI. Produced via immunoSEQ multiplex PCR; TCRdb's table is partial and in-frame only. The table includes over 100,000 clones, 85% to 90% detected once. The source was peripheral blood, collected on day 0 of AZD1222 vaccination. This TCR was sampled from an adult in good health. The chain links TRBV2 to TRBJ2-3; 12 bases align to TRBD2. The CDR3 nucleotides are TGTGCCAGCGACCCGGGACTAGCGGGCCCATGGGGTACGCAGTATTTT. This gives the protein CASDPGLAGPWGTQYF.